This paragraph reports one T cell receptor beta chain. With 5 bases removed from V and 1 base from J, the gap between germline ends came to 11 bases. This CDR3 has 14 amino acids. Germline-derived CDR1 and CDR2 are SGHTA and FQGNSA. These data originate in a study of T cell changes during pregnancy in multiple sclerosis. Method: immunoSEQ multiplex PCR; TCRdb's copy keeps in-frame clones and lacks some. Among 40,000 to 45,000 clones listed, about nine tenths were seen once. The clonotype originates from a female donor with multiple sclerosis, enrolled in a pregnancy study. The genes are TRBV7-2 and TRBJ2-5, with no clear D. Sequencing was performed on CD4+ T cells from peripheral blood mononuclear cells, taken before pregnancy. CDR3 protein: CASSPRAAQETQYF. Here the CDR3 DNA reads TGTGCCAGCAGCCCCCGCGCGGCCCAAGAGACCCAGTACTTC.